A selection of T cell receptor beta chains follows, all from one sample in a study of shared clonotypes between healthy human individuals. Here immunoSEQ multiplex PCR was the method, and the copy in TCRdb shows in-frame clones only, minus some. The sample has roughly 1,500,000 clones; nearly 99% are singletons. The material sequenced was naive CD4+ T cells sorted from blood. All receptors come from a young man in good health. The CDR3 runs from the conserved cysteine through the conserved F or W. Each record gives: D gene, V gene, clone size, J gene, CDR3 protein, CDR3 DNA. A D gene is named only where the DNA matches it firmly. Some rows mark clone size as missing; the rest say once, few, many or name a class of expanded clone.

>-|TRBV10-2|-|TRBJ2-3
CASSLPGLAQYF
TGCGCCAGCAGCCTGCCGGGACTTGCGCAGTATTTT
>-|TRBV2|-|TRBJ1-4
CASSEAGYPRGGNEKLFF
TGTGCCAGCAGTGAAGCGGGCTATCCCCGAGGGGGTAATGAAAAACTGTTTTTT
>-|TRBV28|-|TRBJ2-7
CASSLQGRDEQYF
TGTGCCAGCAGCCTACAGGGGAGGGACGAGCAGTACTTC
>-|TRBV11-3|once|TRBJ2-7
CASSLGGASYEQYF
TGTGCCAGCAGCTTAGGCGGGGCCTCCTACGAGCAGTACTTC
>-|TRBV28|-|TRBJ1-1
CASSPPSKNTEAFF
TGTGCCAGCAGTCCTCCGTCTAAAAACACTGAAGCTTTCTTT
>-|TRBV29-1|-|TRBJ2-1
CSVERAGLATRTEQFF
TGCAGCGTTGAACGGGCAGGGCTGGCTACAAGGACTGAGCAGTTCTTC
>-|TRBV5-1|-|TRBJ2-1
CASSTQGSRNNEQFF
TGCGCCAGCAGTACCCAGGGGAGCCGTAACAATGAGCAGTTCTTC
>-|TRBV7-2|-|TRBJ2-7
CASKGELSYYEQYF
TGTGCCAGTAAGGGGGAATTATCTTACTACGAGCAGTACTTC
>TRBD2|TRBV28|-|TRBJ2-1
CASSSSTSGFYNEQFF
TGTGCCAGCAGTTCATCGACTAGCGGGTTCTACAATGAGCAGTTCTTC
>-|TRBV19|-|TRBJ2-3
CASSTRDLRGAGTQYF
TGTGCCAGTAGTACCCGGGACCTACGAGGGGCGGGTACGCAGTATTTT
>TRBD2|TRBV5-1|-|TRBJ2-7
CASSLGLAGNYEQYF
TGCGCCAGCAGCTTGGGACTAGCGGGAAACTACGAGCAGTACTTC
>-|TRBV19|-|TRBJ2-3
CASSISASTDTQYF
TGTGCCAGTAGTATTTCGGCTAGCACAGATACGCAGTATTTT
>TRBD2|TRBV27|-|TRBJ2-3
CASSSGLAGRTDTQYF
TGTGCCAGCAGTTCGGGACTAGCGGGGCGCACAGATACGCAGTATTTT